The clone carrying this T cell receptor (beta chain) was seen more than once but under ten times. The data originate from a study of blood T cell repertoires in COVID-19. As processed by the authors: Reference gene primer amplification in the assay estimated nucleated cell counts. Here immunoSEQ multiplex PCR was the method, and the copy in TCRdb shows in-frame clones only, minus some. V, J and clone size are those of that table, while D and trimming were read from the DNA. The table records some 120,000 clones, 65% to 85% of them present only once. This CDR3 is built from 14 residues. V was trimmed by 0 bases and J by 1 base, leaving 6 bases between them. Germline V CDR1 and CDR2: LGHDT, YNNKEL (reference sequence).

This sequence joins TRBV3-1 (or the pseudogene TRBV3-2) and TRBJ1-1; D gene unclear. This sequence originates from a man between 65 and 85 years old with acute or convalescent COVID-19. The specimen was peripheral blood. The CDR3 spells CASSQDIQNTEAFF. The CDR3 coding sequence is TGTGCCAGCAGCCAAGACATTCAGAACACTGAAGCTTTCTTT.